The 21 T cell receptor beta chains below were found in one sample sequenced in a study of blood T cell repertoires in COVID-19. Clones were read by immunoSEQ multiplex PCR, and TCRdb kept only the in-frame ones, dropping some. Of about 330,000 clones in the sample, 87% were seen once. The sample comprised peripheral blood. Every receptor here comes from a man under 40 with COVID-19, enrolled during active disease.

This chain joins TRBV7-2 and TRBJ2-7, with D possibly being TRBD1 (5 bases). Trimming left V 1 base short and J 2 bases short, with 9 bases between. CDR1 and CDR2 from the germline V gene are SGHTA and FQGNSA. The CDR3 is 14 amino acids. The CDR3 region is CASSLEAGTYEQYF. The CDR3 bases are TGTGCCAGCAGCTTAGAGGCAGGGACCTACGAGCAGTACTTC.

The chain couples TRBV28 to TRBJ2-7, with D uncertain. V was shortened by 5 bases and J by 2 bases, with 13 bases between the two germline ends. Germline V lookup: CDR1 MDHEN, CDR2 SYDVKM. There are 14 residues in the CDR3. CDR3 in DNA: TGTGCCAGCAGTCCAGACTGGGTTGCCTACGAGCAGTACTTC. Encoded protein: CASSPDWVAYEQYF.

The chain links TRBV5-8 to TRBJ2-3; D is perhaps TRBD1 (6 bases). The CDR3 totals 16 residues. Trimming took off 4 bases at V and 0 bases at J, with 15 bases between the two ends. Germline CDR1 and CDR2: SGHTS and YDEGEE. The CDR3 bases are TGTGCCAGCAGCGTGGGGGCAGATTTTAGCACAGATACGCAGTATTTT. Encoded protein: CASSVGADFSTDTQYF.

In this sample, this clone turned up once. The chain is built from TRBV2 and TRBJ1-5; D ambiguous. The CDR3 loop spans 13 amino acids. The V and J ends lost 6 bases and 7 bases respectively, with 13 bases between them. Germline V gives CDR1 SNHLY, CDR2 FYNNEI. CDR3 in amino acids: CASSGDSGQPQHF. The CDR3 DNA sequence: TGTGCCAGCAGCGGCGACTCGGGACAGCCCCAGCATTTT.

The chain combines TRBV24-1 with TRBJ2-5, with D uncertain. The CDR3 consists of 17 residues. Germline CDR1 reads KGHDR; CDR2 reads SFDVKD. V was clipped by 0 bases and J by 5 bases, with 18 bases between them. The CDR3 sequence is CATSDLVPGTFGETQYF. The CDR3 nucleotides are TGTGCCACCAGTGATTTGGTTCCCGGAACCTTCGGGGAGACCCAGTACTTC.

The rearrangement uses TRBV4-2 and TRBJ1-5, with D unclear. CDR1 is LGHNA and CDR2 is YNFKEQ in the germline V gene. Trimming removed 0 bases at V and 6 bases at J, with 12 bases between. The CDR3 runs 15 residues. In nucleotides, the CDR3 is TGTGCCAGCAGCCAAGATAGCATAGCAGCTCAGCCCCAGCATTTT. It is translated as CASSQDSIAAQPQHF.

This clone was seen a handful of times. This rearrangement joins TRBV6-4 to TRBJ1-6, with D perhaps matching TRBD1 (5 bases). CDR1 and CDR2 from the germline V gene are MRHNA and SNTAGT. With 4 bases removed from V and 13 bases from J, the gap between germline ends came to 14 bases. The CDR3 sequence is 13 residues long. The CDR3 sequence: CASSAQGNPPLHF. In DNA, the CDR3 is TGTGCCAGCAGTGCTCAGGGTAATCCGCCCCTCCACTTT.

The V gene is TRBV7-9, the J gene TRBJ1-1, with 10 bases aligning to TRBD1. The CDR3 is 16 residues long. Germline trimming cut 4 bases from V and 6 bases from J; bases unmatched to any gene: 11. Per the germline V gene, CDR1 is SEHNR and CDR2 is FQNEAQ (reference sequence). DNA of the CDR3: TGTGCCAGCAGCTCAGCGGAGACAGGGGGCATCTCTGAAGCTTTCTTT. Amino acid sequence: CASSSAETGGISEAFF.

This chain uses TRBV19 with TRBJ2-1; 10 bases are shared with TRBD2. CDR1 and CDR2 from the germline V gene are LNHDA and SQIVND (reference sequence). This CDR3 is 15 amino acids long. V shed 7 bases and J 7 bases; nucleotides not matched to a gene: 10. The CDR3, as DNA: TGTGCCAGTACTCTATCCACTAGCGGGAAGAATGAGCAGTTCTTC. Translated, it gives CASTLSTSGKNEQFF.

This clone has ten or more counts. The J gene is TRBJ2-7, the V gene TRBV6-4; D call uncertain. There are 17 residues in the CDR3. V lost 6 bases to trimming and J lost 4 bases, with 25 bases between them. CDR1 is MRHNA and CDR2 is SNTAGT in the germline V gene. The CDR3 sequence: CASSCRSLRRYSYEQYF. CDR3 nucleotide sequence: TGTGCCAGCAGCTGCCGCTCCCTTAGGCGGTACTCGTACGAGCAGTACTTC.

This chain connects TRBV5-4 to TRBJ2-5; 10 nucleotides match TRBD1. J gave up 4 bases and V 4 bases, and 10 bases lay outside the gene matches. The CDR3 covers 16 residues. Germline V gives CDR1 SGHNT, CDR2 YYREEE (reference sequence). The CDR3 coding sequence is TGTGCCAGCAGCCCCTACGCCGACAGGGGGCGAGAGACCCAGTACTTC. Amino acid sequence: CASSPYADRGRETQYF.

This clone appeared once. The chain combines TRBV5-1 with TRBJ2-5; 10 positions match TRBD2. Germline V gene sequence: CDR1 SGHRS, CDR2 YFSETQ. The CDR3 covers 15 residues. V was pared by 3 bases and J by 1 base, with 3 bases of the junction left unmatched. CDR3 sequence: CASSSGTSVQETQYF. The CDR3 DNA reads TGCGCCAGCAGCTCCGGGACTAGCGTCCAAGAGACCCAGTACTTC.

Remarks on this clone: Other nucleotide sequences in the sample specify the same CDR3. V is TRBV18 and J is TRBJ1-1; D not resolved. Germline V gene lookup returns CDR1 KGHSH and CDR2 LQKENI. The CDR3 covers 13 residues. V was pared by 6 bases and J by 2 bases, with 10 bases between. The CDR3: CASSLGENTEAFF. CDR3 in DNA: TGTGCCAGCTCTCTCGGGGAAAACACTGAAGCTTTCTTT. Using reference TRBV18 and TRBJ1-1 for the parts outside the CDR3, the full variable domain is NAGVMQNPRHLVRRRGQEARLRCSPMKGHSHVYWYRQLPEEGLKFMVYLQKENIIDESGMPKERFSAEFPKEGPSILRIQQVVRGDSAAYFCASSLGENTEAFFGQGTRLTVV.

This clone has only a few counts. The CDR3 nucleotides are TGTGCCAGCAGTATCCGACAAGGGAGCGAGCAGTACTTC. Translation: CASSIRQGSEQYF. The chain couples TRBV28 to TRBJ2-7; D perhaps matches TRBD2 (5 bases). CDR3 length: 13 amino acids. V was clipped by 5 bases and J by 6 bases, with 14 bases between them. Germline-derived CDR1 and CDR2 are MDHEN and SYDVKM. The complete variable domain, with remaining parts taken from reference TRBV28 and TRBJ2-7, reads DVKVTQSSRYLVKRTGEKVFLECVQDMDHENMFWYRQDPGLGLRLIYFSYDVKMKEKGDIPEGYSVSREKKERFSLILESASTNQTSMYLCASSIRQGSEQYFGPGTRLTVT.

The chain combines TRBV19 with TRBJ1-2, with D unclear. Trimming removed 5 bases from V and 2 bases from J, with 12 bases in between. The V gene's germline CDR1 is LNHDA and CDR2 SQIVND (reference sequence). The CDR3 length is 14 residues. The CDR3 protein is CASSPEAANYGYTF. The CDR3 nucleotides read TGTGCCAGTAGTCCCGAAGCAGCGAACTATGGCTACACCTTC.

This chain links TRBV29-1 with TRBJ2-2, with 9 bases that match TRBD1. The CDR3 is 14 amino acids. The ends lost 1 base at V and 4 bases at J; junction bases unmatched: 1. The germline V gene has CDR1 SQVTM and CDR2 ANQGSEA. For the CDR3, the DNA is TGCAGCGTTGAAGGGACAGGGGTCACCGGGGAGCTGTTTTTT. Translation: CSVEGTGVTGELFF.

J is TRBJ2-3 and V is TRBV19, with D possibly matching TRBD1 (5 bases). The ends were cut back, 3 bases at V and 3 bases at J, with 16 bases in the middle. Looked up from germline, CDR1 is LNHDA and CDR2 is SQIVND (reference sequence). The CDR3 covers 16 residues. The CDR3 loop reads CASSIRQGWGTDTQYF. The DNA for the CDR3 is TGTGCCAGTAGTATTCGGCAGGGATGGGGAACAGATACGCAGTATTTT.

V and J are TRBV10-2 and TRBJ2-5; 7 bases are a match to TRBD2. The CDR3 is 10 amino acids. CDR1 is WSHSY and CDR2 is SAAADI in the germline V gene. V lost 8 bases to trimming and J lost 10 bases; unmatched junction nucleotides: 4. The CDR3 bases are TGCGCCAGCTTTGGGGGGGACCAGTACTTC. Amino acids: CASFGGDQYF.

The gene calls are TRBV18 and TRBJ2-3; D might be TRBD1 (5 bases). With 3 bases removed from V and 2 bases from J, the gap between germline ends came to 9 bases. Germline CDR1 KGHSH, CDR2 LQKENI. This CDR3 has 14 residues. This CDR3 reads CASSPPGSTDTQYF. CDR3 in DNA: TGTGCCAGCTCACCTCCAGGGTCCACAGATACGCAGTATTTT.

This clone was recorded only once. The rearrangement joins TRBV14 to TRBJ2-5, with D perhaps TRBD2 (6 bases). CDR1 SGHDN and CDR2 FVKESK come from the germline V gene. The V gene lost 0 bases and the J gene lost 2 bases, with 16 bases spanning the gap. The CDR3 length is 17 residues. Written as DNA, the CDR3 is TGTGCCAGCAGCCAAGATTGGTGGCGGGAATCGCAAGAGACCCAGTACTTC. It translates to CASSQDWWRESQETQYF.

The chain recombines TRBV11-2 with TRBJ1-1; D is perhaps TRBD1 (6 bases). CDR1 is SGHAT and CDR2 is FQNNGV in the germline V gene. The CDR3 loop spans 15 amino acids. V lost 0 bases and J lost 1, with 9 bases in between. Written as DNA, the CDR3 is TGTGCCAGCAGCTTAGATGGACAGCCGAACACTGAAGCTTTCTTT. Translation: CASSLDGQPNTEAFF.